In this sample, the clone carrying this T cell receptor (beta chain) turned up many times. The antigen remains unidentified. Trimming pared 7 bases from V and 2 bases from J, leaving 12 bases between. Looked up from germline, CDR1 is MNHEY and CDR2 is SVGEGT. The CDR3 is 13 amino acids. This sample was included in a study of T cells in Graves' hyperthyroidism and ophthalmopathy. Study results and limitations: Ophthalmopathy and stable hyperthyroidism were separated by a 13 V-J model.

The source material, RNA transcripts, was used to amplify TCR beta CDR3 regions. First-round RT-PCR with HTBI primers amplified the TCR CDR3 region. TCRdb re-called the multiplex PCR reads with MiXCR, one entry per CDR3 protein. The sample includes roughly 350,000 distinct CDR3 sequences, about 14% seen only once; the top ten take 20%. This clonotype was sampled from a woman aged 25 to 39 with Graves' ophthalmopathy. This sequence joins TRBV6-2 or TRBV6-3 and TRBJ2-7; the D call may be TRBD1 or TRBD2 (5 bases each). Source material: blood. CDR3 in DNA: TGTGCCAGCAATGGGTGGGGGACCTACGAGCAGTACTTC. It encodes CASNGWGTYEQYF.